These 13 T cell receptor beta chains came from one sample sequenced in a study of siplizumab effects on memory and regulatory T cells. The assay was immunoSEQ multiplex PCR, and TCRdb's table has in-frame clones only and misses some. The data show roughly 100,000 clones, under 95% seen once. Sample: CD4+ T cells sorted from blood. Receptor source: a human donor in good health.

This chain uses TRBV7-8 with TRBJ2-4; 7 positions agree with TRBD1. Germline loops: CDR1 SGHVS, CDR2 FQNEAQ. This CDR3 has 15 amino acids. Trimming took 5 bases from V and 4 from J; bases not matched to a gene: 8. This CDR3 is CASSPTGLGKNIQYF. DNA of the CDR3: TGTGCCAGCAGCCCGACAGGGCTGGGAAAAAACATTCAGTACTTC.

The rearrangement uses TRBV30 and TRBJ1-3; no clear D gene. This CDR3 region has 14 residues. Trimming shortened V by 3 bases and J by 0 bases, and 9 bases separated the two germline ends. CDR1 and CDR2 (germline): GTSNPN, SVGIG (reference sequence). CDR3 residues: CAWSGAYSGNTIYF. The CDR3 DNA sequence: TGTGCCTGGAGCGGAGCTTACTCTGGAAACACCATATATTTT.

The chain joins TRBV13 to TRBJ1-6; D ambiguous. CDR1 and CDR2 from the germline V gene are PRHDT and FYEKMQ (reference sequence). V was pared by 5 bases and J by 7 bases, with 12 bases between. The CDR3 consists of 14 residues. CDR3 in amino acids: CASSDQERNSPLHF. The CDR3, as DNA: TGTGCCAGCAGCGACCAGGAACGAAATTCACCCCTCCACTTT.

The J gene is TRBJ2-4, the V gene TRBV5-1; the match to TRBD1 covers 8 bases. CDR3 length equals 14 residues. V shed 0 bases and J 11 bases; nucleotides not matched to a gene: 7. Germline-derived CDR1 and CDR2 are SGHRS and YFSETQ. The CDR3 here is CASSLEAGGRLQYF. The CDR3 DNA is TGCGCCAGCAGCTTGGAGGCAGGGGGCCGCCTTCAGTACTTC.

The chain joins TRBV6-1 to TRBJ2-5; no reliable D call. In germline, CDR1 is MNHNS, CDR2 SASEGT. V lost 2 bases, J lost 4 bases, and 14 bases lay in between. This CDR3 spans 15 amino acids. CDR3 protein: CASSESSSPGETQYF. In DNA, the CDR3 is TGTGCCAGCAGTGAATCCAGTTCGCCGGGAGAGACCCAGTACTTC.

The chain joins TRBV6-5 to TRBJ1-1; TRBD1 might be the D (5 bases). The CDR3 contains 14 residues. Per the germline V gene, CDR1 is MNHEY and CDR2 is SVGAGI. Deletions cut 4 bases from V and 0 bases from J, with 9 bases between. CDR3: CASSLRGLNTEAFF. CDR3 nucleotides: TGTGCCAGCAGTTTAAGGGGACTGAACACTGAAGCTTTCTTT.

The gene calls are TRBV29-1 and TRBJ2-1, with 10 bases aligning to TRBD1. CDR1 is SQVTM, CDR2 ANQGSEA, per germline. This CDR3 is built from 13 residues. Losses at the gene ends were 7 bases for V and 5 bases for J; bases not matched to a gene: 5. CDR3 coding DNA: TGCAGCGGAGACAGGGGGCAAAACAATGAGCAGTTCTTC. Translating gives CSGDRGQNNEQFF.

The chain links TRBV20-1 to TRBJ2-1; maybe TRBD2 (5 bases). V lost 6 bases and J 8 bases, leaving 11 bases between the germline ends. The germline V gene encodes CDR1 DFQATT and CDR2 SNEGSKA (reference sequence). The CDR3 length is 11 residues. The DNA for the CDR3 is TGCAGTGCAACCCTAGCCTATGAGCAGTTCTTC. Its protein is CSATLAYEQFF.

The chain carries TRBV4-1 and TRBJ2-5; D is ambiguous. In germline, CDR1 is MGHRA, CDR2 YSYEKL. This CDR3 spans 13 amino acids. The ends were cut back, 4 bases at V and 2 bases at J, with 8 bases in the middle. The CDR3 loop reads CASSRVHQETQYF. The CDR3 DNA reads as TGCGCCAGCAGCCGCGTCCATCAAGAGACCCAGTACTTC.

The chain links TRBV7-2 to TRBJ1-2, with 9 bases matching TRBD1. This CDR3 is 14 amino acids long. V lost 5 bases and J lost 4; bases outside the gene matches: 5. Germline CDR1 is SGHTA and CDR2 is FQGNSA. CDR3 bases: TGTGCCAGCAGCACACAGGGACAGGGCTATGGCTACACCTTC. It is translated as CASSTQGQGYGYTF.

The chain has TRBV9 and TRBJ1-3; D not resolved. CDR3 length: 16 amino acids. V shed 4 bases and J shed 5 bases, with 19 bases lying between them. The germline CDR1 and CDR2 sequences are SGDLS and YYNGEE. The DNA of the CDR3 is TGTGCCAGCAGCATGGCTCTAAGGGAGTTTAGAAACACCATATATTTT. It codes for CASSMALREFRNTIYF.

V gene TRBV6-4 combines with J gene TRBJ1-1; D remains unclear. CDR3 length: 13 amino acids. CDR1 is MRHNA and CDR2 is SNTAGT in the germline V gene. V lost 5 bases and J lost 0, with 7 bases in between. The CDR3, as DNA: TGTGCCAGCAGTCCCGGTCTGAACACTGAAGCTTTCTTT. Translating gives CASSPGLNTEAFF.

The CDR3 here is CASSQGTNNSPLHF. CDR3 coding DNA: TGTGCCAGCAGTCAGGGGACTAATAATTCACCCCTCCACTTT. V gene TRBV7-3 combines with J gene TRBJ1-6; D might be TRBD1 (6 bases). This CDR3 has 14 amino acids. V lost 6 bases and J lost 5, with 11 bases in between. Per germline, CDR1 SGHTA and CDR2 FQGTGA. The whole variable domain, remainder taken from reference TRBV7-3 and TRBJ1-6, is GAGVSQTPSNKVTEKGKYVELRCDPISGHTALYWYRQSLGQGPEFLIYFQGTGAADDSGLPNDRFFAVRPEGSVSTLKIQRTERGDSAVYLCASSQGTNNSPLHFGNGTRLTVT.